This T cell receptor (beta chain) was captured in a study of cytomegalovirus exposure and HLA in healthy donors. PCR used 60 Vbeta primers and 13 Jbeta primers. Sequenced by immunoSEQ multiplex PCR; TCRdb stores in-frame clones only, minus some. The table lists 150,000 to 200,000 clones, with almost 6.5% in the top ten. The receptor was isolated from a young man in good health and CMV-seronegative. Sample: PBMCs.

The CDR3 reads CATTPTGDNYGYTF. The CDR3 region has the DNA TGTGCCACCACTCCCACGGGGGACAACTATGGCTACACCTTC. This rearrangement joins TRBV19 to TRBJ1-2; the D gene is possibly TRBD1 (5 bases). The CDR3 spans 14 residues. From germline, CDR1 is LNHDA and CDR2 SQIVND (reference sequence). Trimming stripped 10 bases from V and 2 bases from J, with 17 bases between.